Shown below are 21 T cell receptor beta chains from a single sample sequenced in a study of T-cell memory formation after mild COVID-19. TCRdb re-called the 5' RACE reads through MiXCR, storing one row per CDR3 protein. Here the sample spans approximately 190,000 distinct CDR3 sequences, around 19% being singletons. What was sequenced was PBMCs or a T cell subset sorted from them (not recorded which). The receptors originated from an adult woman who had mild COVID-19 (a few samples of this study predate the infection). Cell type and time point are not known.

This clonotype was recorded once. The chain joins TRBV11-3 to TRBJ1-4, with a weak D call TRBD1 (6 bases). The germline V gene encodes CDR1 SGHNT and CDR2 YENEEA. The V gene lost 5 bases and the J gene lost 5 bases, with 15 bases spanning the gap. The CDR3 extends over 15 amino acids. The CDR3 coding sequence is TGTGCCAGCAGCAAACCCGGGACACCGAATGAAAAACTGTTTTTT. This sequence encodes CASSKPGTPNEKLFF.

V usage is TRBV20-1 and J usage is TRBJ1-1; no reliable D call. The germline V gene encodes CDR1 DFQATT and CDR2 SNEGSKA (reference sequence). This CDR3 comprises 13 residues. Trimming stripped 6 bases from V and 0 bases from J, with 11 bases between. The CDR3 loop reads CSAHNGMNTEAFF. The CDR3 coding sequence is TGCAGTGCCCACAATGGAATGAACACTGAAGCTTTCTTT.

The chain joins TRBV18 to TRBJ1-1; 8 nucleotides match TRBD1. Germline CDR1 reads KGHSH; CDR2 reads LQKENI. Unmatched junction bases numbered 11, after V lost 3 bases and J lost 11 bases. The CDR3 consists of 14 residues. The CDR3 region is CASSPLTGESPAFF. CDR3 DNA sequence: TGTGCCAGCTCACCTCTGACAGGGGAGTCTCCCGCTTTCTTT. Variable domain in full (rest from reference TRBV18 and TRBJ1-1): NAGVMQNPRHLVRRRGQEARLRCSPMKGHSHVYWYRQLPEEGLKFMVYLQKENIIDESGMPKERFSAEFPKEGPSILRIQQVVRGDSAAYFCASSPLTGESPAFFGQGTRLTVV.

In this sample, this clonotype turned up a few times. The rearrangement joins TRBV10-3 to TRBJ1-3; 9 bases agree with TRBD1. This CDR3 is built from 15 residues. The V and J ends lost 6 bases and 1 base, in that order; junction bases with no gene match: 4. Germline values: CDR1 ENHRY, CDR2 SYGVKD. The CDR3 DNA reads TGTGCCATCAGGGGACAGGGACAATCTGGAAACACCATATATTTT. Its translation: CAIRGQGQSGNTIYF.

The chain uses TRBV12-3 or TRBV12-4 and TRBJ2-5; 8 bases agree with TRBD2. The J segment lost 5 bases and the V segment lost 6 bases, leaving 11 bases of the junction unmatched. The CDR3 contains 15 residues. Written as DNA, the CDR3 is TGTGCCAGCAGCGGCGAGCGGGGGTCCTGGGAGACCCAGTACTTC. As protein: CASSGERGSWETQYF.

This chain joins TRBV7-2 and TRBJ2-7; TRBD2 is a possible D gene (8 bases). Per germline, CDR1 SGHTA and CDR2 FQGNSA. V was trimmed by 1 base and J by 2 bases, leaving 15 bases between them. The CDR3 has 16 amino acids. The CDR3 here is CASSLGSGGGPYEQYF. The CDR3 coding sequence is TGTGCCAGCAGCTTAGGATCGGGAGGGGGCCCCTACGAGCAGTACTTC.

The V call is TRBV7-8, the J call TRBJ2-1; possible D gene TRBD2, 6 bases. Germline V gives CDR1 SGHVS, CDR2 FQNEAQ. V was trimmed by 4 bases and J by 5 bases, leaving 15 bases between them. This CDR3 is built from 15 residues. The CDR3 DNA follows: TGTGCCAGCAGCTACAGCGGGCTCGGAAACAATGAGCAGTTCTTC. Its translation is CASSYSGLGNNEQFF.

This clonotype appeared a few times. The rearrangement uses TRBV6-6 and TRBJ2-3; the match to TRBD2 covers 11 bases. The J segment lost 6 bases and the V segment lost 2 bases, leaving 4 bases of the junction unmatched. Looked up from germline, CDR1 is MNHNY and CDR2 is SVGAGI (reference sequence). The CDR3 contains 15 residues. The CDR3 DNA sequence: TGTGCCAGCAGTTACGTAGCGGGGGGGCGGGATACGCAGTATTTT. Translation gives CASSYVAGGRDTQYF.

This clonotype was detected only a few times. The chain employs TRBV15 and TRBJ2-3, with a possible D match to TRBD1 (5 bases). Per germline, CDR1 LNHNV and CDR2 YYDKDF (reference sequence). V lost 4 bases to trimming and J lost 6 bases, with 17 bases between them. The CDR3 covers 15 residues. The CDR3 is CATSIGAARSDTQYF. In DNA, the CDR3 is TGTGCCACCAGCATAGGGGCGGCCAGGTCCGATACGCAGTATTTT.

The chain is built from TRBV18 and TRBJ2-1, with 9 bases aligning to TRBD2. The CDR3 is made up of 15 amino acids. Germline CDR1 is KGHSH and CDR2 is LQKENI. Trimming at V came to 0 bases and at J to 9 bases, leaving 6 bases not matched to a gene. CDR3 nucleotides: TGTGCCAGCTCACCACCGAATAGCGGGGGAGGTGAGCAGTTCTTC. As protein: CASSPPNSGGGEQFF. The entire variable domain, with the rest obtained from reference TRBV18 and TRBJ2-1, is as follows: NAGVMQNPRHLVRRRGQEARLRCSPMKGHSHVYWYRQLPEEGLKFMVYLQKENIIDESGMPKERFSAEFPKEGPSILRIQQVVRGDSAAYFCASSPPNSGGGEQFFGPGTRLTVL.

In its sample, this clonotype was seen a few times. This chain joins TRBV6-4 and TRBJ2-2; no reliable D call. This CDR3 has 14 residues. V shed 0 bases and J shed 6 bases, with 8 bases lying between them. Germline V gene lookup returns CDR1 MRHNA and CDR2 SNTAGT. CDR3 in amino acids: CASSDSRQPGELFF. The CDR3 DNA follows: TGTGCCAGCAGTGACTCGAGGCAGCCCGGGGAGCTGTTTTTT.

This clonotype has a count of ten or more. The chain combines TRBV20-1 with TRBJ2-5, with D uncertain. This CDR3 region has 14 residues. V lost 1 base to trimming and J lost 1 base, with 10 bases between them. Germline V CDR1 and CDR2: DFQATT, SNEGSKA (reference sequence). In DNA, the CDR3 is TGCAGTGCTAGAGCTCCCCGGAGCCAAGAGACCCAGTACTTC. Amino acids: CSARAPRSQETQYF.

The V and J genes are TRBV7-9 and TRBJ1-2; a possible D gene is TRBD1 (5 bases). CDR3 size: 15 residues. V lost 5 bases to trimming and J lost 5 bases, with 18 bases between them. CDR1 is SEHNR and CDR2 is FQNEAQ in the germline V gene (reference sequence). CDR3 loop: CASSPWEQGGYGYTF. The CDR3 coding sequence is TGTGCCAGCAGCCCGTGGGAGCAGGGAGGTTATGGCTACACCTTC.

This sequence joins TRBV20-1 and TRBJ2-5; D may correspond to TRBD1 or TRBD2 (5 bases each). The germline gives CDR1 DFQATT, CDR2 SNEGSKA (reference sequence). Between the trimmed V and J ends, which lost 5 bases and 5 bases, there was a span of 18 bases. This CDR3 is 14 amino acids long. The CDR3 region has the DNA TGCAGTGCTGGGCGATGGGGGTTGGTGGAGACCCAGTACTTC. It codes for CSAGRWGLVETQYF.

CDR3 sequence reads: CSVDGVSGTSGAIQYF. The CDR3 coding sequence is TGCAGCGTTGATGGAGTCTCCGGGACGTCGGGTGCCATTCAGTACTTC. This rearrangement joins TRBV29-1 to TRBJ2-4, with D perhaps given as TRBD1 or TRBD2 (5 bases each). The CDR3 totals 16 residues. Germline CDR1 is SQVTM and CDR2 is ANQGSEA. V lost 3 bases and J 9 bases, leaving 24 bases between the germline ends.

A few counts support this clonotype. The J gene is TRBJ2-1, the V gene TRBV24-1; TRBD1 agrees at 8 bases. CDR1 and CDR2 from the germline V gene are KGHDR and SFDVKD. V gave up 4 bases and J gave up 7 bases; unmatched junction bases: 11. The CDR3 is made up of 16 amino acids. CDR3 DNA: TGTGCCACCAGTGACCCAGGGACAGGTTCCTTGAATGAGCAGTTCTTC. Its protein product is CATSDPGTGSLNEQFF.

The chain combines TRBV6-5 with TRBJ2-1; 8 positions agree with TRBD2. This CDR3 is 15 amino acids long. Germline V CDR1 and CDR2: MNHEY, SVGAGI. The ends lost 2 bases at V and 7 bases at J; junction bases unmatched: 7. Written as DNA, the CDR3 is TGTGCCAGCAGTTACGGGACGGGGGGGCGTAATGAGCAGTTCTTC. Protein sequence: CASSYGTGGRNEQFF.

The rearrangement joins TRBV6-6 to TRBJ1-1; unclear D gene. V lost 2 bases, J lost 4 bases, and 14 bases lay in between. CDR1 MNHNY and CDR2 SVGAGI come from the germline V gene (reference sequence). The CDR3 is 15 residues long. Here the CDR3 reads CASSYEGRLSTEAFF. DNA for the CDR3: TGTGCCAGCAGTTACGAGGGAAGGTTAAGCACTGAAGCTTTCTTT.

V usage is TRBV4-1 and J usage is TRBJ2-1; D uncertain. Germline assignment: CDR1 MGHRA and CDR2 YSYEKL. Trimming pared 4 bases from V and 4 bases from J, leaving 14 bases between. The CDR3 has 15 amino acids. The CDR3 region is CASSRYSLSYNEQFF. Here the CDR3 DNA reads TGCGCCAGCAGCCGATACAGCCTTTCATACAATGAGCAGTTCTTC.

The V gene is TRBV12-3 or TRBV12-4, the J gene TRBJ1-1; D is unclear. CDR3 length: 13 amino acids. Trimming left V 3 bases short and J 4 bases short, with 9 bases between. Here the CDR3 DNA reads TGTGCCAGCAGTTTCCGGGAGACCACTGAAGCTTTCTTT. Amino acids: CASSFRETTEAFF.

CDR3 protein: CASSVYSDTQYF. CDR3 DNA: TGTGCCAGCAGCGTTTACTCAGATACGCAGTATTTT. The genes are TRBV7-2 and TRBJ2-3; no firm D call. This CDR3 is 12 amino acids long. CDR1 and CDR2 from the germline V gene are SGHTA and FQGNSA. V dropped 5 bases and J dropped 4 bases, with 7 bases sitting between them.